These T cell receptor beta chains were read from a single sample in a study of shared clonotypes between healthy human individuals. Libraries were prepared by immunoSEQ multiplex PCR; TCRdb keeps only in-frame clonotypes and omits some of them. The profile shows 950,000 to 1,100,000 clones, approximately 80% of them singletons. Sample: memory CD4+ T cells from PBMCs. Receptor source: a young man in good health. Some clones in this sample may be carry-over from other donors' samples. CDR3s include the opening cysteine and the closing phenylalanine or tryptophan. The D gene is left open where the match is weak. Size is stated for part of the rows, as once, few or many counts, or as a class when the clone is expanded.

j_call clone_size v_call d_call cdr3_aa cdr3_nt
TRBJ2-4 - TRBV14 - CASSQARGGIQYF TGTGCCAGCAGCCAAGCCCGGGGAGGCATTCAGTACTTC
TRBJ2-7 - TRBV2 - CASRDSHEQYF TGTGCCAGCAGGGATTCCCACGAGCAGTACTTC
TRBJ1-1 - TRBV19 - CASSLRGGADTEAFF TGTGCCAGTAGTTTACGTGGGGGCGCGGACACTGAAGCTTTCTTT
TRBJ1-4 - TRBV18 TRBD1 CASSPRPGQGASNEKLFF TGTGCCAGCTCACCACGTCCGGGACAGGGGGCGTCTAATGAAAAACTGTTTTTT
TRBJ2-2 - TRBV6-5 TRBD1 CASSSARTGGTGELFF TGTGCCAGCAGTTCCGCCCGGACAGGGGGTACCGGGGAGCTGTTTTTT
TRBJ1-1 many TRBV2 TRBD1 CASARQGGNTEAFF TGTGCCAGCGCTAGACAGGGGGGTAACACTGAAGCTTTCTTT
TRBJ2-5 - TRBV2 - CASSAGWETQYF TGTGCCAGCAGTGCGGGTTGGGAGACCCAGTACTTC
TRBJ2-7 few TRBV25-1 TRBD1 CASGRQGRSYEQYF TGTGCCAGCGGCAGACAGGGTCGATCCTACGAGCAGTACTTC
TRBJ1-5 - TRBV28 - CASSSPHDQPQHF TGTGCCAGCAGTTCCCCTCACGATCAGCCCCAGCATTTT
TRBJ2-5 - TRBV4-2 TRBD2 CASSRRTIGTSGSKETQYF TGTGCCAGCAGCCGCCGTACTATCGGGACTAGCGGGAGTAAAGAGACCCAGTACTTC
TRBJ2-7 - TRBV27 - CASSSPRRGYEQYF TGTGCCAGCAGCTCCCCCCGCCGGGGATACGAGCAGTACTTC
TRBJ2-7 - TRBV9 - CASSPVEVGQGRYEQYF TGTGCCAGCAGCCCAGTGGAGGTGGGGCAGGGACGCTACGAGCAGTACTTC
TRBJ1-1 - TRBV7-6 - CASSPEHSMNTEAFF TGTGCCAGCAGCCCAGAACATTCTATGAACACTGAAGCTTTCTTT
TRBJ1-3 - TRBV28 - CASSIQISGNTIYF TGTGCCAGCAGCATACAGATTTCTGGAAACACCATATATTTT
TRBJ2-3 - TRBV2 - CASSRPGNTDTQYF TGTGCCAGCAGTCGGCCTGGGAACACAGATACGCAGTATTTT
TRBJ2-6 few TRBV5-1 - CASSLRTVTSSGANVLTF TGCGCCAGCAGCTTGCGGACAGTAACCTCCTCTGGGGCCAACGTCCTGACTTTC
TRBJ2-5 once TRBV9 TRBD2 CASSGTSGTEETQYF TGTGCCAGCAGCGGAACTAGCGGGACCGAAGAGACCCAGTACTTC
TRBJ1-5 - TRBV15 - CATSRGYTPGLSNQPQHF TGTGCCACCAGCAGAGGGTATACTCCGGGTTTGAGCAATCAGCCCCAGCATTTT
TRBJ1-4 once TRBV28 - CASSPADPEKLFF TGTGCCAGCAGTCCGGCAGACCCTGAAAAACTGTTTTTT
TRBJ1-5 - TRBV2 TRBD1 CASGPGQGDQPQHF TGTGCCAGCGGGCCCGGACAGGGTGATCAGCCCCAGCATTTT
TRBJ2-1 once TRBV7-8 TRBD1 CASSLLRDRVNEQFF TGTGCCAGCAGTCTTCTCCGCGACAGGGTCAATGAGCAGTTCTTC
TRBJ2-3 - TRBV25-1 TRBD2 CASSVLLAGGRTDTQYF TGTGCCAGCAGTGTTCTACTAGCGGGAGGGCGGACAGATACGCAGTATTTT
TRBJ2-1 - TRBV5-1 TRBD2 CASTRELGYNEQFF TGCGCCAGCACGCGGGAGCTCGGGTACAATGAGCAGTTCTTC
TRBJ1-1 few TRBV9 - CASSVGGTTTPNTEAFF TGTGCCAGCAGCGTGGGGGGGACCACAACCCCGAACACTGAAGCTTTCTTT
TRBJ1-2 - TRBV4-1 - CASSHQGPHYGYTF TGCGCCAGCAGCCACCAGGGGCCTCACTATGGCTACACCTTC
TRBJ1-3 - TRBV28 TRBD1 CASNPGGVSSGNTIYF TGTGCCAGCAACCCAGGGGGGGTTTCGTCTGGAAACACCATATATTTT
TRBJ2-1 - TRBV9 TRBD2 CASSVAGGGSSYNEQFF TGTGCCAGCAGCGTAGCGGGCGGGGGGAGCTCCTACAATGAGCAGTTCTTC
TRBJ1-5 - TRBV19 TRBD1 CASNSGTGRSNQPQHF TGTGCCAGTAACTCTGGGACAGGGCGCTCCAATCAGCCCCAGCATTTT
TRBJ1-5 - TRBV6-1 - CASSARDRDQPQHF TGTGCCAGCAGTGCCCGGGACCGAGATCAGCCCCAGCATTTT
TRBJ1-4 - TRBV5-1 - CASSFPGEEKLFF TGCGCCAGCAGCTTCCCGGGAGAAGAAAAACTGTTTTTT
TRBJ2-5 - TRBV11-2 - CASSLAGSETQYF TGTGCCAGCAGCTTAGCAGGGAGCGAGACCCAGTACTTC
TRBJ1-1 - TRBV5-1 TRBD1 CASSLEGAPFF TGCGCCAGCAGTCTTGAGGGGGCCCCTTTCTTT
TRBJ2-7 - TRBV5-1 - CASGNLQGYEQYF TGCGCCAGCGGAAACCTACAGGGTTACGAGCAGTACTTC
TRBJ2-7 many TRBV4-2 TRBD1 CASSQDNWDRAREQYF TGTGCCAGCAGCCAAGATAACTGGGACAGGGCAAGGGAGCAGTACTTC